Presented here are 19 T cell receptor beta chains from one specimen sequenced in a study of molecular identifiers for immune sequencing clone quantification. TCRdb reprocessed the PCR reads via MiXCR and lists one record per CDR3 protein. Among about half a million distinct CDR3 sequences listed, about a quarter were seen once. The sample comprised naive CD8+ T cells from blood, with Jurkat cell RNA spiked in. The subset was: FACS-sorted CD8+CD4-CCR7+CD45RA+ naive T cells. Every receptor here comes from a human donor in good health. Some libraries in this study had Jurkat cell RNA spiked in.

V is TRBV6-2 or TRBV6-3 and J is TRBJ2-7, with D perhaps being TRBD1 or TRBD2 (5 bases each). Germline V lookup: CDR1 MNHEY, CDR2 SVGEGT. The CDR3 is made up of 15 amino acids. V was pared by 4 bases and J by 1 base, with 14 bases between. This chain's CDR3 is CASSFVGVVSYEQYF. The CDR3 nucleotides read TGTGCCAGCAGTTTCGTGGGGGTCGTATCCTACGAGCAGTACTTC.

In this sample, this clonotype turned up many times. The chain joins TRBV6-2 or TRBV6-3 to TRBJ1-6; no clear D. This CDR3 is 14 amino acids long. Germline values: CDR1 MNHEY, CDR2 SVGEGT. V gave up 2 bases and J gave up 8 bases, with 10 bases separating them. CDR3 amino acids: CASSYPELDSPLHF. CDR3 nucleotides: TGTGCCAGCAGTTACCCAGAATTGGATTCACCCCTCCACTTT.

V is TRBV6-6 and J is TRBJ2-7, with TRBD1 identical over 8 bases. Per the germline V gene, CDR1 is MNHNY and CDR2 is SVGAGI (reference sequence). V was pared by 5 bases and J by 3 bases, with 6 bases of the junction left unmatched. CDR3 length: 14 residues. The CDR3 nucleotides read TGTGCCAGCAGTGCACACGACAGGGGCTACGAGCAGTACTTC. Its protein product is CASSAHDRGYEQYF.

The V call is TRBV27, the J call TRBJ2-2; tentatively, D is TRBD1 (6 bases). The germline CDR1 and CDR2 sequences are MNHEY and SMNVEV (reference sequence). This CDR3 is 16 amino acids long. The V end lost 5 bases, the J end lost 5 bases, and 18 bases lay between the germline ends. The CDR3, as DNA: TGTGCCAGCAGTGCAGGGGTCGGGATCGGGACCGGGGAGCTGTTTTTT. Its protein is CASSAGVGIGTGELFF.

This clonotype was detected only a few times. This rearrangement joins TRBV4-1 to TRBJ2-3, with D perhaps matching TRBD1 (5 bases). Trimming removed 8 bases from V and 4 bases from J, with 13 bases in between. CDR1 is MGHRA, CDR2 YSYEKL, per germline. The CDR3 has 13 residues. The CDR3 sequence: CASGRGPADTQYF. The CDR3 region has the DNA TGCGCCAGCGGTAGGGGTCCCGCAGATACGCAGTATTTT.

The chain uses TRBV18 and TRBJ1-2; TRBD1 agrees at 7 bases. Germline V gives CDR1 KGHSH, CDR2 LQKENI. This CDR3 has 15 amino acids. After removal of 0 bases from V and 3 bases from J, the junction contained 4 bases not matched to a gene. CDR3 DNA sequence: TGTGCCAGCTCACCACCGGAGGGGGCGTACTATGGCTACACCTTC. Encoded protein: CASSPPEGAYYGYTF.

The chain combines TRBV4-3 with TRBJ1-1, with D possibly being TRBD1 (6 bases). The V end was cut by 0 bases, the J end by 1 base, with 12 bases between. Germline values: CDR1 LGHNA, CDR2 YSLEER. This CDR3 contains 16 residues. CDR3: CASSQDRGTKNTEAFF. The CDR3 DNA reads TGCGCCAGCAGCCAAGATAGGGGGACAAAGAACACTGAAGCTTTCTTT.

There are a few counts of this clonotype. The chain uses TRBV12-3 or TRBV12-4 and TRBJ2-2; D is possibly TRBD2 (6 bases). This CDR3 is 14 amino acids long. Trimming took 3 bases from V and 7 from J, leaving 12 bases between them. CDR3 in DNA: TGTGCCAGCAGTTTCCGGCAGGGAGGCGGGGAGCTGTTTTTT. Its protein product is CASSFRQGGGELFF.

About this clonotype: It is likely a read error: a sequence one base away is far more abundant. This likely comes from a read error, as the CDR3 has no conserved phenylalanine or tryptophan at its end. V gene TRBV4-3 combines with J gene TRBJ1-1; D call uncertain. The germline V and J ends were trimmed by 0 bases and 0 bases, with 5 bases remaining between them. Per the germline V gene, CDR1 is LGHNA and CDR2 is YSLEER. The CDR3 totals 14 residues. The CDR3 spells CASSQDRLNTEAFS. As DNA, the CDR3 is TGCGCCAGCAGCCAAGACAGGTTGAACACTGAAGCTTTCTCT.

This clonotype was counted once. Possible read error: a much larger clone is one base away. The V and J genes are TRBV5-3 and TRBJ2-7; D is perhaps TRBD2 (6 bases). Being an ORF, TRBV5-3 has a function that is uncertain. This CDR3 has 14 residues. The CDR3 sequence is CASSLGEVPYEQYF. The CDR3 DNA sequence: TGTGCCAGCAGCTTGGGGGAGGTTCCCTACGAGCAGTACTTC.

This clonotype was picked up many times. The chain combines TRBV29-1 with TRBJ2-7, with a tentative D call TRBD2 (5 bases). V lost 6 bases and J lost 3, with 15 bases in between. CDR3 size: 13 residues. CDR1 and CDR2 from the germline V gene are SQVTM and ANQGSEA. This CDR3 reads CSVGPGFIYEQYF. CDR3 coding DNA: TGCAGCGTGGGCCCGGGGTTTATCTACGAGCAGTACTTC.

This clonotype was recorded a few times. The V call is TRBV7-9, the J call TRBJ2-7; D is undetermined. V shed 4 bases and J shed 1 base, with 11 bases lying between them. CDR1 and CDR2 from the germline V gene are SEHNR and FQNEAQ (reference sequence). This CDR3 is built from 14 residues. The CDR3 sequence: CASSSIVGSYEQYF. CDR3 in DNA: TGTGCCAGCAGCTCCATAGTTGGATCCTACGAGCAGTACTTC.

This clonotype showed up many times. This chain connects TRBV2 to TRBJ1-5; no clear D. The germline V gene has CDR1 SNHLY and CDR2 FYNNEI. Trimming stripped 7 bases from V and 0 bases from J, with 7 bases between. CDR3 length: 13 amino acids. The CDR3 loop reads CASTKNSNQPQHF. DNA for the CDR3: TGTGCCAGCACCAAGAATAGCAATCAGCCCCAGCATTTT.

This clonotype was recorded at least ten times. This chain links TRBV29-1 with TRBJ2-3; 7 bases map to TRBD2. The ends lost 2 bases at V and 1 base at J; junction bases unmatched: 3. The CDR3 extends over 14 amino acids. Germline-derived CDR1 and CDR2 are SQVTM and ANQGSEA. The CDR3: CSVEKRDGTDTQYF. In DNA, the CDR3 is TGCAGCGTTGAAAAGCGGGATGGCACAGATACGCAGTATTTT.

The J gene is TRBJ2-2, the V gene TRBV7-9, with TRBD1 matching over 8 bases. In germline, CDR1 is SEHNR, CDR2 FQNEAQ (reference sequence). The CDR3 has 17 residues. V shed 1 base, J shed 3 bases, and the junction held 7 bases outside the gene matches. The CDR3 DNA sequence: TGTGCCAGCAGCTTAGTCCCGCCAGGGGGCGACACCGGGGAGCTGTTTTTT. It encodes CASSLVPPGGDTGELFF.

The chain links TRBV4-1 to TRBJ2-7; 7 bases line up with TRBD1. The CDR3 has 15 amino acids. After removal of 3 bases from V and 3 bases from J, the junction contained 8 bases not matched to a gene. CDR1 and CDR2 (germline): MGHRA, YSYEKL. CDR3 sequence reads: CASSHPGQSFYEQYF. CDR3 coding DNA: TGCGCCAGCAGCCATCCGGGACAGTCTTTCTACGAGCAGTACTTC.

The CDR3 loop is CAWSVGQGEPTNEKLFF. CDR3 in DNA: TGTGCCTGGAGTGTAGGACAGGGGGAACCAACTAATGAAAAACTGTTTTTT. This chain joins TRBV30 and TRBJ1-4; 10 nucleotides line up with TRBD1. The germline CDR1 and CDR2 sequences are GTSNPN and SVGIG (reference sequence). V shed 0 bases, J shed 0 bases, and the junction held 4 bases outside the gene matches. The CDR3 has 17 residues.

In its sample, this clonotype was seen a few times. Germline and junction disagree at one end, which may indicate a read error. The CDR3: CASTTYDEQFF. In DNA form, the CDR3 reads TGTGCCAGCACGACCTACGATGAGCAGTTCTTC. This chain links TRBV6-2 or TRBV6-3 with TRBJ2-1; D is unresolved. The CDR3 extends over 11 amino acids. CDR1 MNHEY and CDR2 SVGEGT come from the germline V gene.

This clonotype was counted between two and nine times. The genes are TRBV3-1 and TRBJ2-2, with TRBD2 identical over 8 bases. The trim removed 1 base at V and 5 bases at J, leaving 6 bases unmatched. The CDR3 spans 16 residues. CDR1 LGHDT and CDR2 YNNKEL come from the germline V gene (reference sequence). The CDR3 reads CASSQVGLADTGELFF. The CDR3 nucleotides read TGTGCCAGCAGCCAAGTCGGACTAGCAGATACCGGGGAGCTGTTTTTT.